The clone carrying this T cell receptor beta chain was recorded at least ten times. Sample time point: patch test 2, 6 weeks after DPC sensitization. Specified treatment: therapeutic diphenylcyclopropenone sensitization with weekly scalp DPC. The CDR3 loop spans 15 amino acids. The germline V and J ends were trimmed by 3 bases and 7 bases, with 16 bases remaining between them. Germline lookup yields CDR1 SGHTA and CDR2 FQGNSA. TCRdb ran MiXCR on the RACE reads and lists one entry per CDR3 protein. The sample yields about 40,000 distinct CDR3 sequences, approximately 3.5% seen once. The data originate from a study of human T cells and chemical hapten exposure.

This TCR was recovered from a man aged 35-49 years with alopecia areata. Some clones in this sample may be carry-over from other donors' samples. This chain links TRBV7-2 with TRBJ2-1, with D possibly matching TRBD2 (6 bases). The material was whole blood, obtained in connection with sensitization to the hapten diphenylcyclopropenone (DPC). The DNA of the CDR3 is TGTGCCAGCAGCTTTAGCCGGACTATAAAAAATGAGCAGTTCTTC. Translated, it gives CASSFSRTIKNEQFF.